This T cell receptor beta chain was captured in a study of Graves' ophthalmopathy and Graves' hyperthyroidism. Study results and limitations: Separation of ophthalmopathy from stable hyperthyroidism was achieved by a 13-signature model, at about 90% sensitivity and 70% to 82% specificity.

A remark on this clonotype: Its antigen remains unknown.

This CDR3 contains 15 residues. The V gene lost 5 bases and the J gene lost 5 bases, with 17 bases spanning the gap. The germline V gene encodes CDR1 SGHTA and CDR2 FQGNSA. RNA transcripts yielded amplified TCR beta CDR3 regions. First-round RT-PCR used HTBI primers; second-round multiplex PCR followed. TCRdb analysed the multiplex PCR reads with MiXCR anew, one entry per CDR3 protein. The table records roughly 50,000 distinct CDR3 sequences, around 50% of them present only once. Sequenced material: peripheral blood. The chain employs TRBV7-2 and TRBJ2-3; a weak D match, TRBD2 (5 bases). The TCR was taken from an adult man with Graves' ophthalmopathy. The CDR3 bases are TGTGCCAGCAGCCTCCGGGAAGGACGAGTAGATACGCAGTATTTT. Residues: CASSLREGRVDTQYF.